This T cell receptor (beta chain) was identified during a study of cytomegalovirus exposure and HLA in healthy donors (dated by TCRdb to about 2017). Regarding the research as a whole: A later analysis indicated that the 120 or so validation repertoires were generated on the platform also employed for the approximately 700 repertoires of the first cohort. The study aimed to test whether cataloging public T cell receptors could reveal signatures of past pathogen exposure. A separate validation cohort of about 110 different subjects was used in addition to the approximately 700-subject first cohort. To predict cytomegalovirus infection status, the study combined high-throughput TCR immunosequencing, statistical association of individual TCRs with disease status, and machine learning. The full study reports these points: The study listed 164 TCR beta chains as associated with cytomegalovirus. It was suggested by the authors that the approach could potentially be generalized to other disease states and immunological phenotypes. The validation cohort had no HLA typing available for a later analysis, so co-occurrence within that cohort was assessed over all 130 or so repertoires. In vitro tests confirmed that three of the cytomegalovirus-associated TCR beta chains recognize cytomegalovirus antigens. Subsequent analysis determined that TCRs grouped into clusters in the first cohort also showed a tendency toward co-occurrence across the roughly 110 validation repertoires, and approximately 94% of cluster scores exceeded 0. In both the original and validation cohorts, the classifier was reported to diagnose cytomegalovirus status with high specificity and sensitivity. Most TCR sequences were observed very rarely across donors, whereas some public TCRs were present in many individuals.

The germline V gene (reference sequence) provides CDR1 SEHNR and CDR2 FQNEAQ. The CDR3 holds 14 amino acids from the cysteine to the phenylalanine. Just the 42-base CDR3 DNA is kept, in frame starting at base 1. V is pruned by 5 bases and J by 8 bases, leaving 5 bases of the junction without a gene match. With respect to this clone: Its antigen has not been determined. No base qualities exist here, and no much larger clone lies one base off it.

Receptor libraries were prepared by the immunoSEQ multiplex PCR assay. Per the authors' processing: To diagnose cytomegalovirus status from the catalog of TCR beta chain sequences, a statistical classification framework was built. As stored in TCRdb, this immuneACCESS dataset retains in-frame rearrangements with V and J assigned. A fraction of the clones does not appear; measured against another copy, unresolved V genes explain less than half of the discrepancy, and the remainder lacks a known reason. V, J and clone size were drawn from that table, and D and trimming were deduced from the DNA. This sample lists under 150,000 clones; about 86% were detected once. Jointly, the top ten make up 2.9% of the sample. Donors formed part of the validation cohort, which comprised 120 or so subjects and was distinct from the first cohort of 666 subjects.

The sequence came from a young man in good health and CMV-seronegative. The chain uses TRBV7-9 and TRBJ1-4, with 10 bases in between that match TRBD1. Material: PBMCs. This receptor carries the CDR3 CASSLGQGGEKLFF. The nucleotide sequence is TGTGCCAGCAGCCTCGGACAGGGGGGAGAAAAACTGTTTTTT.